This T cell receptor beta chain was recovered during a study of blood T cell repertoires in COVID-19. Trimming took 3 bases from V and 0 from J, leaving 9 bases between them. The CDR3 spans 15 residues. CDR1 is KGHSH, CDR2 LQKENI, per germline. TCRdb's table, derived via immunoSEQ multiplex PCR, lists solely in-frame clones and lacks some. Of about 34,000 clones detected, 60% to 80% appear once; the ten largest clones hold roughly 15%. This receptor was taken from an elderly man with active or convalescent COVID-19. Source material: peripheral blood. This chain joins TRBV18 and TRBJ1-3; D unclear. CDR3 in amino acids: CASSPSVTSGNTIYF. For the CDR3, the DNA is TGTGCCAGCTCACCCTCAGTAACCTCTGGAAACACCATATATTTT.